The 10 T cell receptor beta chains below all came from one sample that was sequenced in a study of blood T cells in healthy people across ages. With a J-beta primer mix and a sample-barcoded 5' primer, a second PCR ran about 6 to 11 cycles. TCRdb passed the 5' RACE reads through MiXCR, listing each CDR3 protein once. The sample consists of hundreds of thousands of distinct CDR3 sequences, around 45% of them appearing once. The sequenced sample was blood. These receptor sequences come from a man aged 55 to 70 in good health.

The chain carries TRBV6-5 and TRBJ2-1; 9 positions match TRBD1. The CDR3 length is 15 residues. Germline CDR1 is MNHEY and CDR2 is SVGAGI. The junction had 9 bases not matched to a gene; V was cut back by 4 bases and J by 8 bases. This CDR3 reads CASSFRDRDVDEQFF. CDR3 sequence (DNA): TGTGCCAGCAGTTTCCGGGACAGGGACGTCGATGAGCAGTTCTTC.

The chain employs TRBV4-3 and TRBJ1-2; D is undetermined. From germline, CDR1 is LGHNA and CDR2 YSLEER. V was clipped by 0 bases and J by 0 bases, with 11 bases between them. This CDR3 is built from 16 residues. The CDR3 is CASSQDRTRTNYGYTF. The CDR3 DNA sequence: TGCGCCAGCAGCCAAGACCGAACGAGAACTAACTATGGCTACACCTTC.

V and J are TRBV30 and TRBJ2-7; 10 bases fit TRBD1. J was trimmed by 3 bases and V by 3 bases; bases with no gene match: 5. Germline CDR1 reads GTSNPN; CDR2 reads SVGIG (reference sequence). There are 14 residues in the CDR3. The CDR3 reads CAWSSGQGRYEQYF. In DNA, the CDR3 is TGTGCCTGGAGCTCGGGACAGGGGCGCTACGAGCAGTACTTC.

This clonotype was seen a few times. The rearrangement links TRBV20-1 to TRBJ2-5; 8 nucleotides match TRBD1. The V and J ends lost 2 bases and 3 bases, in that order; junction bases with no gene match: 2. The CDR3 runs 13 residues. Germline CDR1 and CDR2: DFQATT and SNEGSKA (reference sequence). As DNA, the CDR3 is TGCAGTGCTAGATTGGACAGGGAAGAGACCCAGTACTTC. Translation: CSARLDREETQYF.

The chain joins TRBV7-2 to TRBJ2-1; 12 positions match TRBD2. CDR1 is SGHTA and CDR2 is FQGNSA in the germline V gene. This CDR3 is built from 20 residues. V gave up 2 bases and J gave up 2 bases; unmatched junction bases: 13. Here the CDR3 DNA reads TGTGCCAGCAGCTTACAACGGGTTGCGCTAGCGGGGGGGACCTACAATGAGCAGTTCTTC. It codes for CASSLQRVALAGGTYNEQFF.

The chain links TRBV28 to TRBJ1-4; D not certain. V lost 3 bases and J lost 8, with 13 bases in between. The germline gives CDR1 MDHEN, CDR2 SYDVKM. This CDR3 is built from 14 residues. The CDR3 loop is CASSFRPEEEKLFF. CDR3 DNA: TGTGCCAGCAGTTTTCGTCCGGAAGAGGAAAAACTGTTTTTT.

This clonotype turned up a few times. The CDR3 bases are TGCAGTGCTAGTCGGGATCTGAGGACTGAAGCTTTCTTT. Translation gives CSASRDLRTEAFF. The rearrangement links TRBV20-1 to TRBJ1-1; D not resolved. The germline CDR1 and CDR2 sequences are DFQATT and SNEGSKA (reference sequence). Trimming took off 3 bases at V and 5 bases at J, with 13 bases between the two ends. The CDR3 runs 13 residues.

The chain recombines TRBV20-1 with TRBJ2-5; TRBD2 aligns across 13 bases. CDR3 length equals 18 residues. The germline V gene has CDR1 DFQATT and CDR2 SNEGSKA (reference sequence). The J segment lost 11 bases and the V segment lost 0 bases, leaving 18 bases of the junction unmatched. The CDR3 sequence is CSARDPGLAGPDGGEQYF. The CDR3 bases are TGCAGTGCTAGAGATCCGGGACTAGCGGGGCCTGATGGGGGAGAGCAGTACTTC.

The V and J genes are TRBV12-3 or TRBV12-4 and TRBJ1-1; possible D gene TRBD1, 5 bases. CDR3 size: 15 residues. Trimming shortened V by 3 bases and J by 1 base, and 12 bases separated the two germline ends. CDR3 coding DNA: TGTGCCAGCAGTTTTGCCGGGACCGGGAACACTGAAGCTTTCTTT. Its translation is CASSFAGTGNTEAFF.

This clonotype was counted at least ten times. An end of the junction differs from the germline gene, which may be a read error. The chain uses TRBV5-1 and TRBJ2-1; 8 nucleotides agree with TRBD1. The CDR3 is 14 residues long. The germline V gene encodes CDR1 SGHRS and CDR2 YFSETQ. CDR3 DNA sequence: TGTGCCAGCAGCCTTGGACAGGGAGGCAATGAGCAGTTCTTC. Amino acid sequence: CASSLGQGGNEQFF.